The text below deals with one T cell receptor (beta chain). The method was immunoSEQ multiplex PCR; TCRdb's version includes in-frame clones alone and lacks a portion of them. Counted here are some 270,000 clones, approximately 89% occurring once; the ten biggest clones make up roughly 4.8%. The germline V gene has CDR1 SGHKS and CDR2 YYEKEE (reference sequence). The CDR3 spans 14 residues. Trimming removed 4 bases from V and 10 bases from J; junction bases left unmatched: 8. This record belongs to a study of blood T cell repertoires in COVID-19. This chain links TRBV5-5 with TRBJ1-6, with 7 bases lining up with TRBD1. The sequenced sample was peripheral blood. The TCR was taken from a woman between 35 and 50 years old who had recovered from COVID-19. DNA of the CDR3: TGTGCCAGCAGCATGACAGGGTTAGGGTCACCCCTCCACTTT. Residues: CASSMTGLGSPLHF.